The rows below give T cell receptor beta chains drawn from one sample of a study of blood T cell dynamics during melanoma immunotherapy. TCRdb's table, derived via immunoSEQ multiplex PCR, lists solely in-frame clones and lacks some. The sample includes almost 25,000 clones, approximately 90% of them seen just once. The specimen comprised blood, sampled from a patient treated with checkpoint blockade. These receptors originate from a human donor with melanoma. The CDR3 runs from the conserved cysteine through the conserved F or W. A D gene is named only where the DNA matches it firmly. The size of a clone is reported for some rows only, either as once, few or many, or as a class for expanded clones.

d_call: NA
v_call: TRBV2
clone_size: NA
j_call: TRBJ2-5
cdr3_nt: TGTGCCAGCAGTGATTCGGGGGAGACCCAGTACTTC
cdr3_aa: CASSDSGETQYF

d_call: TRBD1
v_call: TRBV25-1
clone_size: NA
j_call: TRBJ2-1
cdr3_nt: TGTGCCAGCAGTGAGTGGGGACAGGAGCAGTTCTTC
cdr3_aa: CASSEWGQEQFF

d_call: NA
v_call: TRBV2
clone_size: NA
j_call: TRBJ2-7
cdr3_nt: TGTGCCAGCAGTGAATACCTAGCGACACCCTACGAGCAGTACTTC
cdr3_aa: CASSEYLATPYEQYF

d_call: NA
v_call: TRBV6-4
clone_size: NA
j_call: TRBJ2-1
cdr3_nt: TGTGCCAGCAGTGACTACGGTGCTGGGAACTACAATGAGCAGTTCTTC
cdr3_aa: CASSDYGAGNYNEQFF

d_call: TRBD1
v_call: TRBV5-4
clone_size: once
j_call: TRBJ2-1
cdr3_nt: TGTGCCAGCAGCTTGGACCAGGGGGCATGGAATGAGCAGTTCTTC
cdr3_aa: CASSLDQGAWNEQFF

d_call: NA
v_call: TRBV7-8
clone_size: NA
j_call: TRBJ2-5
cdr3_nt: TGTGCCAGCAGCTTAGCGCGAGACAGTGGTGGGGCCCAGTACTTC
cdr3_aa: CASSLARDSGGAQYF

d_call: TRBD1
v_call: TRBV5-4
clone_size: NA
j_call: TRBJ2-7
cdr3_nt: TGTGCCAGCAGCGCGAAGGGGACAGGCAAAGTGTACGAGCAGTACTTC
cdr3_aa: CASSAKGTGKVYEQYF

d_call: NA
v_call: TRBV9
clone_size: NA
j_call: TRBJ2-5
cdr3_nt: TGTGCCAGCAGCGTAGGGGCTAGCAAAGAGACCCAGTACTTC
cdr3_aa: CASSVGASKETQYF

d_call: TRBD1
v_call: TRBV11-2
clone_size: NA
j_call: TRBJ1-2
cdr3_nt: TGTGCCAGCAGCTCAGTCCGGGACAGGAAACTACCCAACTATGGCTACACCTTC
cdr3_aa: CASSSVRDRKLPNYGYTF

d_call: NA
v_call: TRBV5-4
clone_size: NA
j_call: TRBJ1-4
cdr3_nt: TGTGCCAGCAGCTTGGACACTCTCCGGGAAAAACTGTTTTTT
cdr3_aa: CASSLDTLREKLFF

d_call: NA
v_call: TRBV5-1
clone_size: NA
j_call: TRBJ2-2
cdr3_nt: TGCGCCAGCAGCTTGGTACAGAACACCGGGGAGCTGTTTTTT
cdr3_aa: CASSLVQNTGELFF

d_call: NA
v_call: TRBV23-1
clone_size: NA
j_call: TRBJ2-3
cdr3_nt: TGCGCCAGCATGGGATCCTCAAGGGGTACGCAGTATTTT
cdr3_aa: CASMGSSRGTQYF

d_call: NA
v_call: TRBV4-2
clone_size: NA
j_call: TRBJ2-7
cdr3_nt: TGTGCCAGCAGCTTCCCGAAGGAGGGAAGAGTCGAGCAGTACTTC
cdr3_aa: CASSFPKEGRVEQYF

d_call: NA
v_call: TRBV7-2
clone_size: once
j_call: TRBJ1-2
cdr3_nt: TGTGCCAGCAGCACACGGGCAGCGGGGACTAACTATGGCTACACCTTC
cdr3_aa: CASSTRAAGTNYGYTF

d_call: NA
v_call: TRBV10-3
clone_size: NA
j_call: TRBJ1-3
cdr3_nt: TGTGCCAGCATACAGAGCTCTGGAAACACCATATATTTT
cdr3_aa: CASIQSSGNTIYF

d_call: NA
v_call: TRBV18
clone_size: NA
j_call: TRBJ1-2
cdr3_nt: TGTGCCAGCTCACTGGGGACACTTCGTGGCTACACCTTC
cdr3_aa: CASSLGTLRGYTF

d_call: NA
v_call: TRBV6-1
clone_size: NA
j_call: TRBJ1-1
cdr3_nt: TGTGCCAGCAGTGCTGGACAGATGAACACTGAAGCTTTCTTT
cdr3_aa: CASSAGQMNTEAFF

d_call: NA
v_call: TRBV7-2
clone_size: once
j_call: TRBJ2-7
cdr3_nt: TGTGCCAGCAGCTTCTCAGGGCCCTACGAGCAGTACTTC
cdr3_aa: CASSFSGPYEQYF

d_call: NA
v_call: TRBV6-5
clone_size: NA
j_call: TRBJ1-2
cdr3_nt: TGTGCCAGCAGTTACTCGAGGACCTCGTTGTGGTATGGCTACACCTTC
cdr3_aa: CASSYSRTSLWYGYTF

d_call: TRBD2
v_call: TRBV7-9
clone_size: NA
j_call: TRBJ2-1
cdr3_nt: TGTGCCAGCAGCCTTTATTCGGGACTACTGCTCTACAATGAGCAGTTCTTC
cdr3_aa: CASSLYSGLLLYNEQFF

d_call: NA
v_call: TRBV27
clone_size: NA
j_call: TRBJ2-2
cdr3_nt: TGTGCCAGCAGTTTAAATCGACTAGTCACCGGGGAGCTGTTTTTT
cdr3_aa: CASSLNRLVTGELFF

d_call: NA
v_call: TRBV28
clone_size: NA
j_call: TRBJ1-4
cdr3_nt: TGTGCCAGCATCCCAGGTCCAGGGAATAATGAAAAACTGTTTTTT
cdr3_aa: CASIPGPGNNEKLFF

d_call: TRBD1
v_call: TRBV6-6
clone_size: NA
j_call: TRBJ1-2
cdr3_nt: TGTGCCAGCAGTCGGCCGGGACAGAGTAACTATGGCTACACCTTC
cdr3_aa: CASSRPGQSNYGYTF

d_call: NA
v_call: TRBV2
clone_size: NA
j_call: TRBJ1-2
cdr3_nt: TGTGCCAGCAACGAGGAGATCCTTGGGTATGGCTACACCTTC
cdr3_aa: CASNEEILGYGYTF

d_call: NA
v_call: TRBV15
clone_size: NA
j_call: TRBJ2-5
cdr3_nt: TGTGCCACCAGCAGATTGGCCCAGTACTTC
cdr3_aa: CATSRLAQYF

d_call: NA
v_call: TRBV19
clone_size: NA
j_call: TRBJ2-2
cdr3_nt: TGTGCCAGTAACGTCTTTCTGAAGATAACGAACACCGGGGAGCTGTTTTTT
cdr3_aa: CASNVFLKITNTGELFF

d_call: NA
v_call: TRBV6-5
clone_size: NA
j_call: TRBJ2-2
cdr3_nt: TGTGCCAGCAGTTACTCGATGGGGAGGCACACCGGGGAGCTGTTTTTT
cdr3_aa: CASSYSMGRHTGELFF

d_call: NA
v_call: TRBV6-1
clone_size: NA
j_call: TRBJ2-7
cdr3_nt: TGTGCCAGCAGTGAATCAGGGATCTACGAGCAGTACTTC
cdr3_aa: CASSESGIYEQYF

d_call: TRBD1
v_call: TRBV7-8
clone_size: NA
j_call: TRBJ2-7
cdr3_nt: TGTGCCAGCAGCTTCTCCGGGACAGCCGTCCCCAACTTC
cdr3_aa: CASSFSGTAVPNF

d_call: NA
v_call: TRBV5-1
clone_size: NA
j_call: TRBJ2-7
cdr3_nt: TGCGCCAGCAGTCTCGTTGGACATGACGAGCAGTACTTC
cdr3_aa: CASSLVGHDEQYF

d_call: TRBD2
v_call: TRBV9
clone_size: NA
j_call: TRBJ2-3
cdr3_nt: TGTGCCAGCAGCGTAGAGGGTAGCGGGAGCACAGATACGCAGTATTTT
cdr3_aa: CASSVEGSGSTDTQYF

d_call: NA
v_call: TRBV6-1
clone_size: NA
j_call: TRBJ1-6
cdr3_nt: TGTGCCAGCAGGCCAGGGTATTCACCCCTCCACTTT
cdr3_aa: CASRPGYSPLHF

d_call: TRBD2
v_call: TRBV19
clone_size: NA
j_call: TRBJ2-1
cdr3_nt: TGTGCCAGTAGTATAGAGCTAGCGGACGCGCCGTACAATGAGCAGTTCTTC
cdr3_aa: CASSIELADAPYNEQFF